These 8 T cell receptor beta chains share one sample of origin, sequenced in a study of CD8 T cells in Susac syndrome. Random-hexamer reverse transcription was applied to about 0.45 to 1 ug RNA. TCRdb re-analysed the immunoSEQ multiplex PCR reads in MiXCR, keeping a single row per CDR3 protein. The table shows more than 200,000 distinct CDR3 sequences, with roughly 93% occurring only once. The sequenced material came from CD4+ T cells from PBMCs. These receptors were obtained from a human donor with multiple sclerosis.

This chain uses TRBV7-9 with TRBJ1-2; D unresolved. V shed 4 bases and J shed 2 bases, with 14 bases lying between them. The CDR3 runs to 15 residues. Germline CDR1 is SEHNR and CDR2 is FQNEAQ (reference sequence). In DNA form, the CDR3 reads TGTGCCAGCAGCTATGACACTATCGGGAACTATGGCTACACCTTC. Translation: CASSYDTIGNYGYTF. Together with reference TRBV7-9 and TRBJ1-2, the CDR3 gives the full variable domain: DTGVSQNPRHKITKRGQNVTFRCDPISEHNRLYWYRQTLGQGPEFLTYFQNEAQLEKSRLLSDRFSAERPKGSFSTLEIQRTEQGDSAMYLCASSYDTIGNYGYTFGSGTRLTVV.

This chain joins TRBV15 and TRBJ2-1, with D possibly being TRBD2 (6 bases). Germline lookup yields CDR1 LNHNV and CDR2 YYDKDF (reference sequence). The CDR3 extends over 13 amino acids. Trimming removed 5 bases at V and 10 bases at J, with 15 bases between. The CDR3 protein is CATSARRESEQFF. The CDR3, as DNA: TGTGCCACCAGCGCGAGGAGGGAGTCGGAGCAGTTCTTC.

The chain has TRBV27 and TRBJ1-6; no clear D. Germline V CDR1 and CDR2: MNHEY, SMNVEV (reference sequence). The germline V and J ends were trimmed by 6 bases and 9 bases, with 21 bases remaining between them. This CDR3 has 16 amino acids. The CDR3 loop is CASSLTPEGGSSPLHF. The CDR3 DNA is TGTGCCAGCAGCCTAACCCCGGAGGGAGGGTCTTCACCCCTCCACTTT.

The chain is built from TRBV30 and TRBJ1-2; D ambiguous. The CDR3 contains 14 residues. V was trimmed by 0 bases and J by 2 bases, leaving 10 bases between them. Germline-derived CDR1 and CDR2 are GTSNPN and SVGIG (reference sequence). The chain's CDR3 is CAWSVGPGNYGYTF. Written as DNA, the CDR3 is TGTGCCTGGAGTGTAGGGCCGGGAAACTATGGCTACACCTTC.

The chain combines TRBV24-1 with TRBJ2-1; the D gene is possibly TRBD1 (6 bases). Trimming left V 4 bases short and J 7 bases short, with 16 bases between. The germline V gene has CDR1 KGHDR and CDR2 SFDVKD. The CDR3 is 15 residues long. The CDR3 DNA sequence: TGTGCCACCAGTGACCGACGGCGGACAGTTAATGAGCAGTTCTTC. Translated, it gives CATSDRRRTVNEQFF.

This chain links TRBV29-1 with TRBJ1-3, with D unresolved. The V gene's germline CDR1 is SQVTM and CDR2 ANQGSEA. The CDR3 length is 12 residues. V shed 7 bases and J shed 2 bases, with 9 bases lying between them. The CDR3 loop is CSARTAGNTIYF. The DNA for the CDR3 is TGCAGCGCCCGGACCGCTGGAAACACCATATATTTT.

V and J are TRBV20-1 and TRBJ1-3; D is perhaps TRBD1 (5 bases). The CDR3 is 13 residues long. V was trimmed by 3 bases and J by 4 bases, leaving 10 bases between them. The germline gives CDR1 DFQATT, CDR2 SNEGSKA (reference sequence). The CDR3 DNA reads as TGCAGTGCTAGTGGCAGGGCCGGAAACACCATATATTTT. Its translation: CSASGRAGNTIYF.

The rearrangement links TRBV6-6 to TRBJ1-2; no clear D gene. Germline loops: CDR1 MNHNY, CDR2 SVGAGI (reference sequence). The V end lost 4 bases, the J end lost 1 base, and 7 bases lay between the germline ends. The length of the CDR3 is 13 residues. The chain's CDR3 is CASSSPYNYGYTF. Written as DNA, the CDR3 is TGTGCCAGCAGTTCCCCCTATAACTATGGCTACACCTTC.